This T cell receptor beta chain was identified in a study of blood T cell repertoires in COVID-19. About the study: Material from acute and convalescent COVID-19 was sourced from the United States, Italy and Spain. In each case, the material was cDNA or gDNA derived from T cells, B-cell-depleted T cells, or PBMCs.

After removal of 2 bases from V and 1 base from J, the junction contained 13 bases not matched to a gene. The CDR3 has 18 amino acids. Per germline, CDR1 LNHDA and CDR2 SQIVND (reference sequence). The data were produced by immunoSEQ multiplex PCR, yet TCRdb's version contains in-frame clones alone and is incomplete. Altogether over 200,000 clones are present, about 85% being singletons, with the ten largest covering 9.5% to 15%. The chain carries TRBV19 and TRBJ1-1; TRBD1 matches at 7 bases. The clonotype originates from a woman between 18 and 29 years old who had recovered from COVID-19. Sample: peripheral blood. The CDR3: CASSIRDRTSPRNTEAFF. DNA of the CDR3: TGTGCCAGTAGTATAAGGGACAGAACAAGTCCCCGGAACACTGAAGCTTTCTTT.